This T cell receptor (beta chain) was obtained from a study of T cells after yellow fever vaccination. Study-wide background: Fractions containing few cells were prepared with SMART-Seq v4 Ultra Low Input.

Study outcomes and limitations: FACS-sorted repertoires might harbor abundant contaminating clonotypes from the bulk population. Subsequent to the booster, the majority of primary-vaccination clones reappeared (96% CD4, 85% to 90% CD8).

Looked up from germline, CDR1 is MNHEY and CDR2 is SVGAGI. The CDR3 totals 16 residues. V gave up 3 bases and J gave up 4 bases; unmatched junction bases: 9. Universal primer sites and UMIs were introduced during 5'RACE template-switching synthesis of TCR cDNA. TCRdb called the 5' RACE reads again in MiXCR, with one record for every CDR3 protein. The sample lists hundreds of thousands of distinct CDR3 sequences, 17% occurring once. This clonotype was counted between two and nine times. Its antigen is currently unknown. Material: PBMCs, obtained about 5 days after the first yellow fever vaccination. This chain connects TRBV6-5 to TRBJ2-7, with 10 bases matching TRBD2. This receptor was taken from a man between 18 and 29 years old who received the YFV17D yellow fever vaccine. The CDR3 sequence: CASSYRPSGGFYEQYV. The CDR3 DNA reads TGTGCCAGCAGTTATCGTCCTAGCGGGGGATTTTACGAGCAGTACGTC.